The T cell receptor beta chain described here comes from a study of blood T cells in healthy people across ages. Using a J-beta primer mix together with a sample-barcoded 5' primer, a second PCR was run for about 6 to 11 cycles. TCRdb reanalysed the 5' RACE reads using MiXCR and keeps one entry per CDR3 protein. The sample lists around 1.5 million distinct CDR3 sequences, 35% to 45% occurring once. The trim removed 6 bases at V and 5 bases at J, leaving 7 bases unmatched. This CDR3 contains 16 residues. Germline-derived CDR1 and CDR2 are MNHEY and SVGAGI. Findings of the study overall: Greater diversity and more naive CD4+ cells were seen in long-lived donors than in aged donors. Researchers report that TCR beta diversity correlated strongly with naive T cell percentage.

About this clonotype itself: The antigen remains unidentified.

The receptor was derived from a woman between 18 and 29 years old in good health. The sequenced sample was blood. The chain employs TRBV6-5 and TRBJ2-2; 12 positions agree with TRBD2. CDR3 DNA sequence: TGTGCCAGCAGGACGACTAGCGGGGGAACGACCGGGGAGCTGTTTTTT. It yields the protein CASRTTSGGTTGELFF.